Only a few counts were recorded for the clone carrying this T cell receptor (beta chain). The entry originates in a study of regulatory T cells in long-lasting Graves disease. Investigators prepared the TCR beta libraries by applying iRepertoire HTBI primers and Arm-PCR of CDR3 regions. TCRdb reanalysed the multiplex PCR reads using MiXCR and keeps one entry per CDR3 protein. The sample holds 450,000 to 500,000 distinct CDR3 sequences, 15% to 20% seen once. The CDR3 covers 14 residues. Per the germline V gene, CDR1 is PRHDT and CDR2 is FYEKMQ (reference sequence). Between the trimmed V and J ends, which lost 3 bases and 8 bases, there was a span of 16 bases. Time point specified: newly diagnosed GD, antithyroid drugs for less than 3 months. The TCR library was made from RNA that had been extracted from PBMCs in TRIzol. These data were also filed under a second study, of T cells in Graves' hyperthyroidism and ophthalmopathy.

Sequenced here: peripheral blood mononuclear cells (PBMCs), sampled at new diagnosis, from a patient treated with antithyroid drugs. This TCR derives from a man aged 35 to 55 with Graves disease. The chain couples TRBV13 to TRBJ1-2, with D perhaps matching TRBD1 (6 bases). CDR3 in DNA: TGTGCCAGCAGCTTGGTCGACAGGAGCGGAGGCTACACCTTC. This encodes CASSLVDRSGGYTF.